The rows below give T cell receptor beta chains drawn from one sample of a study of cytomegalovirus exposure and HLA in healthy donors. Measured with immunoSEQ multiplex PCR; TCRdb has only the in-frame clones, and not every one. The sample lists around 140,000 clones; around 80% were seen once. Sequencing was carried out using PBMCs. The receptors derive from a woman aged 18-29 years in good health and CMV-seronegative. Each CDR3 is given with its conserved first and last residue. A D gene is named only where the DNA matches it firmly. A clone size is listed for some rows: how often the clone was seen (once, few, many), or a class if it is expanded.

D | J | V | size | DNA | CDR3
- | TRBJ2-7 | TRBV6-5 | - | TGTGCCAGCAGTGAGGGACTGACGAGTGAGCAGTACTTC | CASSEGLTSEQYF
TRBD2 | TRBJ2-5 | TRBV29-1 | - | TGCAGCGTCCGACTAGCGGGCGGAGATTTGTGGACCCAGTACTTC | CSVRLAGGDLWTQYF
- | TRBJ1-5 | TRBV5-1 | few | TGCGCCAGCAGCTTGGGGCAGGGCAACAATCAGCCCCAGCATTTT | CASSLGQGNNQPQHF
TRBD1 | TRBJ1-2 | TRBV6-1 | once | TGTGCCAGCAGCCGGGACAGAGAGGACGGCTACACCTTC | CASSRDREDGYTF
- | TRBJ2-3 | TRBV7-9 | - | TGTGCCAGCAGCTTAGTTAATCGTCCAGATACGCAGTATTTT | CASSLVNRPDTQYF
TRBD2 | TRBJ2-7 | TRBV15 | few | TGTGCCACCAGCAGAGATTCCCCCTTAGGGCTAGCGGCTGGCGAGCAGTACTTC | CATSRDSPLGLAAGEQYF
- | TRBJ2-7 | TRBV5-1 | - | TGCGCCAGCAGCTTAGAACCCGAGGGCAGCGCACTTTACGAGCAGTACTTC | CASSLEPEGSALYEQYF
- | TRBJ1-2 | TRBV5-8 | few | TGTGCCAGCAGCCCCCAGACGGGGGTACGCTATGGCTACACCTTC | CASSPQTGVRYGYTF
TRBD1 | TRBJ1-1 | TRBV29-1 | few | TGCAGCGTTGAAGCGGAACAGGGGACTGAAGCTTTCTTT | CSVEAEQGTEAFF
- | TRBJ2-7 | TRBV18 | once | TGTGCCAGCTCACCACGACTAACCTACGTTGGGCAGTACTTC | CASSPRLTYVGQYF
TRBD2 | TRBJ2-5 | TRBV19 | - | TGTGCCAGTAGTCGGGAGGTTACGGAGACCCAGTACTTC | CASSREVTETQYF
- | TRBJ2-2 | TRBV4-2 | - | TGTGCCAGCAGCCGTCGGGGCGGGACGAGTACCGGGGAGCTGTTTTTT | CASSRRGGTSTGELFF
TRBD2 | TRBJ2-2 | TRBV27 | - | TGTGCCAGCAGTAGAATAGCGGGAGGCGGCACCGGGGAGCTGTTTTTT | CASSRIAGGGTGELFF
TRBD1 | TRBJ2-3 | TRBV29-1 | once | TGCAGCGTTGCCGAACAGGGGGCGACAGATACGCAGTATTTT | CSVAEQGATDTQYF
TRBD1 | TRBJ2-1 | TRBV14 | - | TGTGCCAGCAGCCTTGATTTGGGCCGGACAGGGAGGTTCTTC | CASSLDLGRTGRFF
TRBD1 | TRBJ1-4 | TRBV10-2 | - | TGCGCCAGCAGTGAGTCAACAGGGGGGGGTAATGAAAAACTGTTTTTT | CASSESTGGGNEKLFF
TRBD2 | TRBJ2-7 | TRBV5-1 | - | TGCGCCAGCAGCCTGGGGCCGCTAGCGGGGGTGTTAGAGCAGTACTTC | CASSLGPLAGVLEQYF
TRBD1 | TRBJ1-4 | TRBV6-6 | few | TGTGCCAGCAGCCCCGGGACAGGGGGCAGAAAACTGTTTTTT | CASSPGTGGRKLFF
TRBD1 | TRBJ2-3 | TRBV30 | - | TGTGCCTTCGGACAGGGGCACACAGATACGCAGTATTTT | CAFGQGHTDTQYF
TRBD1 | TRBJ1-2 | TRBV14 | once | TGTGCCAGCAGCCAAATAAGGGGGCCCTATGGCTACACCTTC | CASSQIRGPYGYTF
- | TRBJ1-2 | TRBV6-5 | - | TGTGCCAGCAGTACACCCCCAGGGCTAGACGGCTACACCTTC | CASSTPPGLDGYTF
TRBD2 | TRBJ2-3 | TRBV11-2 | once | TGTGCCAGCAGCGTACTAGCGGGGCTCACAGATACGCAGTATTTT | CASSVLAGLTDTQYF
TRBD2 | TRBJ2-3 | TRBV10-2 | - | TGCGCCAGCACGACTAGCGGAGGTGGAGATACGCAGTATTTT | CASTTSGGGDTQYF
TRBD2 | TRBJ2-3 | TRBV4-2 | - | TGTGCCAGCAGCCAAGATTCTCCTAGCGGCGCAGATACGCAGTATTTT | CASSQDSPSGADTQYF
- | TRBJ2-3 | TRBV6-1 | once | TGTGCCAGCAGGAGCACAGGGATGGATACGCAGTATTTT | CASRSTGMDTQYF
TRBD1 | TRBJ1-4 | TRBV6-1 | - | TGTGCCAGCAGTGAATCTGGGACAGGGCCTCTGTTTTTT | CASSESGTGPLFF
- | TRBJ1-2 | TRBV30 | - | TGTGCCTGGAGTAAGAGGTACGGTGATGGCTACACCTTC | CAWSKRYGDGYTF
- | TRBJ1-4 | TRBV5-1 | - | TGCGCCAGCAGCCCGACTCGGGTCAGTGGGGAAAAACTGTTTTTT | CASSPTRVSGEKLFF
- | TRBJ2-7 | TRBV9 | - | TGTGCCAGCAGTGTCTATAGCGGAGTCACGACGCAGTACTTC | CASSVYSGVTTQYF
TRBD1 | TRBJ2-2 | TRBV2 | - | TGTGCCAGCAGTCGGGACAGGGGAGGGTCCGGGGAGCTGTTTTTT | CASSRDRGGSGELFF
- | TRBJ1-1 | TRBV6-1 | - | TGTGCCAGCAGTGAGCCGGACAGCCCTGAGGCTTTCTTT | CASSEPDSPEAFF
- | TRBJ2-7 | TRBV30 | - | TGTGCCTGGAGTGGAGGGGACTGGCACTCCTACGAGCAGTACTTC | CAWSGGDWHSYEQYF
- | TRBJ1-2 | TRBV7-9 | - | TGTGCCAGCAGCTCCGGCGGACTTGGCTACACCTTC | CASSSGGLGYTF
TRBD2 | TRBJ2-3 | TRBV14 | - | TGTGCCAGCAGCCAAGGGAAGTTAGCGGGAGGTACGCAGTATTTT | CASSQGKLAGGTQYF
TRBD1 | TRBJ1-2 | TRBV15 | - | TGTGCCACCAGCACGGCCGGGACAGACTATGGCTACACCTTC | CATSTAGTDYGYTF
TRBD1 | TRBJ1-5 | TRBV27 | - | TGTGCCAGCAGCTACCTTGGACAGGGTGGCAATCAGCCCCAGCATTTT | CASSYLGQGGNQPQHF
- | TRBJ2-5 | TRBV5-6 | - | TGTGCCAGCAGCTTGGCCTATCTAGCCGTGGAGACCCAGTACTTC | CASSLAYLAVETQYF
- | TRBJ2-2 | TRBV5-5 | - | TGTGCCAGCAGCTTGTTTAGCGGTCTGGCCCCCGGCACCGGGGAGCTGTTTTTT | CASSLFSGLAPGTGELFF
- | TRBJ1-1 | TRBV7-2 | few | TGTGCCAGCAGCCCCTCCGGAGCGGTGAACACTGAAGCTTTCTTT | CASSPSGAVNTEAFF
- | TRBJ2-6 | TRBV30 | - | TGTGCCTGGACAACAGGAAACTCTGGGGCCAACGTCCTGACTTTC | CAWTTGNSGANVLTF
- | TRBJ2-5 | TRBV7-2 | - | TGTGCCAGCAGCTTAGAGGTCCAGTCCGGGGAGACCCAGTACTTC | CASSLEVQSGETQYF
- | TRBJ1-5 | TRBV19 | once | TGTGCCAGTATAAGGGTGGGGACAAATAGCAATCAGCCCCAGCATTTT | CASIRVGTNSNQPQHF
TRBD2 | TRBJ2-7 | TRBV7-2 | - | TGTGCCAGCAGCTTAACCGGTAATAGCGGGAATCGCGAGCAGTACTTC | CASSLTGNSGNREQYF
- | TRBJ2-7 | TRBV7-8 | - | TGTGCCAGCAGCCGTGACCCCGTGGGAACTAGGGAGCAGTACTTC | CASSRDPVGTREQYF
TRBD1 | TRBJ1-1 | TRBV10-3 | - | TGTGCCATCAGTGGAACCGGGACAGGGGGTACTGAAGCTTTCTTT | CAISGTGTGGTEAFF